These 15 T cell receptor beta chains were all obtained from the same sample, sequenced in a study of Graves' ophthalmopathy and Graves' hyperthyroidism. CDR3 regions of TCR beta were amplified from RNA transcripts. RT-PCR was first run with HTBI primers, then multiplex PCR in a second round. TCRdb recomputed calls from the multiplex PCR reads with MiXCR, one row per CDR3 protein. The sample records 300,000 to 400,000 distinct CDR3 sequences, roughly 16% being singletons. The sample consisted of peripheral blood. The receptor set was obtained from an adult man with Graves' ophthalmopathy.

At least ten counts were recorded for this clonotype. The V gene is TRBV15, the J gene TRBJ1-5; D remains unclear. This CDR3 has 12 amino acids. Trimming cost V 6 bases and J 3 bases, with 6 bases left between them. The germline V gene has CDR1 LNHNV and CDR2 YYDKDF (reference sequence). CDR3 nucleotide sequence: TGTGCCACCAGTAGCCCCAATCAGCCCCAGCATTTT. It is translated as CATSSPNQPQHF.

Many counts were recorded for this clonotype. One junction end disagrees with the germline gene, perhaps due to a read error. This chain links TRBV6-5 with TRBJ1-2; 10 nucleotides match TRBD1. The germline V gene encodes CDR1 MNHEY and CDR2 SVGAGI. The length of the CDR3 is 13 residues. The CDR3 sequence is CTSKGQGPYGYTF. Written as DNA, the CDR3 is TGTACCAGCAAGGGACAGGGGCCTTATGGCTACACCTTC.

This clonotype has a count of ten or more. The CDR3 reads CASSLAGTGGGGVQETQYF. Here the CDR3 DNA reads TGTGCCAGCAGCTTGGCCGGGACAGGGGGCGGAGGAGTCCAAGAGACCCAGTACTTC. This chain joins TRBV7-3 and TRBJ2-5, with 12 bases identical to TRBD1. The germline V gene has CDR1 SGHTA and CDR2 FQGTGA. After removal of 3 bases from V and 1 base from J, the junction contained 12 bases not matched to a gene. The CDR3 spans 19 residues. The entire variable domain, with the rest obtained from reference TRBV7-3 and TRBJ2-5, is as follows: GAGVSQTPSNKVTEKGKYVELRCDPISGHTALYWYRQSLGQGPEFLIYFQGTGAADDSGLPNDRFFAVRPEGSVSTLKIQRTERGDSAVYLCASSLAGTGGGGVQETQYFGPGTRLLVL.

Concerning this clonotype: Just one base apart from a much larger clone, this may be a read error. The chain links TRBV12-3 or TRBV12-4 to TRBJ1-1; D remains ambiguous. CDR3 length: 15 amino acids. Trimming pared 4 bases from V and 3 bases from J, leaving 15 bases between. CDR3 nucleotides: TGTGCCAGCAGTTGGTCCCCCGCTTGGGACACTGAAGCTTTCTTT. Its translation is CASSWSPAWDTEAFF.

This clonotype appeared many times. The J gene is TRBJ2-5, the V gene TRBV6-5; 11 bases agree with TRBD2. The ends lost 3 bases at V and 6 bases at J; junction bases unmatched: 15. CDR3 length: 18 residues. Germline V lookup: CDR1 MNHEY, CDR2 SVGAGI. The CDR3 DNA reads TGTGCCAGCAGTTATTCAAGACTAGCGGGACCAGGGGTTAAGACCCAGTACTTC. Translation: CASSYSRLAGPGVKTQYF.

Many counts were recorded for this clonotype. The chain joins TRBV30 to TRBJ1-1; D gene ambiguous. Deletions cut 7 bases from V and 1 base from J, with 16 bases between. Germline V gene lookup returns CDR1 GTSNPN and CDR2 SVGIG (reference sequence). The CDR3 is made up of 14 amino acids. The CDR3 is CALTRRQANTEAFF. The CDR3 DNA follows: TGTGCCTTGACCCGGAGGCAGGCGAACACTGAAGCTTTCTTT.

The chain recombines TRBV27 with TRBJ2-2; no clear D gene. This CDR3 contains 12 residues. Germline CDR1 is MNHEY and CDR2 is SMNVEV (reference sequence). V lost 8 bases and J lost 6, with 10 bases in between. The chain's CDR3 is CASGEYAGELFF. The CDR3, as DNA: TGTGCCAGCGGCGAATACGCCGGGGAGCTGTTTTTT.

This clonotype was recorded many times. The rearrangement links TRBV9 to TRBJ2-7; 8 nucleotides match TRBD2. With V trimmed by 4 bases and J by 4 bases, 10 bases remained unmatched. The germline V gene has CDR1 SGDLS and CDR2 YYNGEE. The length of the CDR3 is 15 residues. The CDR3 DNA is TGTGCCAGCAGCCTCTCAACGGGGGGGGCTTACGAGCAGTACTTC. This encodes CASSLSTGGAYEQYF.

This clonotype came up many times. V is TRBV6-2 or TRBV6-3 and J is TRBJ1-2; D gene uncertain. CDR3 length: 13 amino acids. Trimming pared 8 bases from V and 3 bases from J, leaving 13 bases between. CDR1 MNHEY and CDR2 SVGEGT come from the germline V gene. The CDR3 sequence: CASATRSDYGYTF. The CDR3 coding sequence is TGTGCCAGCGCCACACGGTCTGACTATGGCTACACCTTC.

The sample holds many counts of this clonotype. The chain couples TRBV12-3 or TRBV12-4 to TRBJ2-5; D tentatively reads TRBD1 or TRBD2 (5 bases each). This CDR3 comprises 17 residues. The V gene lost 6 bases and the J gene lost 3 bases, with 23 bases spanning the gap. CDR3 nucleotide sequence: TGTGCCAGCAGCATGCCGAGGGGCAGCCTTAGGAAAGAGACCCAGTACTTC. This translates into CASSMPRGSLRKETQYF.

This clonotype has ten or more counts. The V and J genes are TRBV2 and TRBJ2-2; no clear D gene. Per germline, CDR1 SNHLY and CDR2 FYNNEI. The V and J ends lost 2 bases and 8 bases respectively, with 9 bases between them. The CDR3 is made up of 13 amino acids. The CDR3 is CASSESWAGELFF. The DNA of the CDR3 is TGTGCCAGCAGTGAAAGTTGGGCTGGGGAGCTGTTTTTT. The full variable domain, with the rest looked up from reference TRBV2 and TRBJ2-2, is EPEVTQTPSHQVTQMGQEVILRCVPISNHLYFYWYRQILGQKVEFLVSFYNNEISEKSEIFDDQFSVERPDGSNFTLKIRSTKLEDSAMYFCASSESWAGELFFGEGSRLTVL.

The V gene is TRBV6-4, the J gene TRBJ1-6; D call uncertain. This CDR3 region has 15 residues. Germline values: CDR1 MRHNA, CDR2 SNTAGT. V was clipped by 2 bases and J by 0 bases, with 5 bases between them. CDR3 nucleotides: TGTGCCAGCAGTGACGGGAGCTCCTATAATTCACCCCTCCACTTT. Protein product: CASSDGSSYNSPLHF.

This clonotype was observed many times. This chain links TRBV30 with TRBJ2-7, with 9 bases that match TRBD1. The germline V gene encodes CDR1 GTSNPN and CDR2 SVGIG (reference sequence). V lost 4 bases, J lost 4 bases, and 8 bases stayed unmatched. The CDR3 is 14 residues long. The CDR3 DNA is TGTGCCTGGAATACCCGGGACAGGGTGTACGAGCAGTACTTC. Amino acid sequence: CAWNTRDRVYEQYF.

The chain uses TRBV12-3 or TRBV12-4 and TRBJ2-2; D ambiguous. Deletions cut 8 bases from V and 1 base from J, with 8 bases between. The CDR3 is made up of 13 amino acids. The CDR3 DNA follows: TGTGCCAGCGTAAAAGTGAACACCGGGGAGCTGTTTTTT. It codes for CASVKVNTGELFF.

At least ten counts were recorded for this clonotype. V is TRBV11-1 and J is TRBJ1-5, with TRBD1 matching 7 bases. The CDR3 length is 17 residues. The V gene end was trimmed by 0 bases and the J gene end by 0 bases; junction bases not matched to a gene: 5. The germline V gene has CDR1 SGHAT and CDR2 FQDESV (reference sequence). This CDR3 reads CASSLAGAGGSNQPQHF. CDR3 sequence (DNA): TGTGCCAGCAGCTTAGCGGGGGCAGGGGGTAGCAATCAGCCCCAGCATTTT. The full variable domain, in which reference TRBV11-1 and TRBJ1-5 provide the parts outside the CDR3, is EAEVAQSPRYKITEKSQAVAFWCDPISGHATLYWYRQILGQGPELLVQFQDESVVDDSQLPKDRFSAERLKGVDSTLKIQPAELGDSAMYLCASSLAGAGGSNQPQHFGDGTRLSIL.